This T cell receptor beta chain comes out of a study of tumor-infiltrating lymphocytes in glioblastoma multiforme. TCRB libraries came from RNA via three nested multiplex PCR rounds. TCRB-specific cDNA synthesis used about 0.5 ug of total RNA. One entry per CDR3 protein, called by TCRdb with MiXCR from the multiplex PCR reads. The table records 8,000 to 10,000 distinct CDR3 sequences, approximately 70% of them present only once. Study-level results: Detected clone frequencies may not reflect cell counts, being RNA-based. Functional subtype sorting of these T cells was not performed.

Germline V CDR1 and CDR2: SNHLY, FYNNEI. The CDR3 has 12 amino acids. Trimming stripped 6 bases from V and 11 bases from J, with 15 bases between. Note on this clonotype: The target antigen is unknown. This may come from a read error, since a much larger clone is one base off.

The clonotype was recovered from a male donor with glioblastoma. This chain connects TRBV2 to TRBJ2-3; D may correspond to TRBD1 or TRBD2 (5 bases each). The sequenced material came from brain tumor tissue. The CDR3: CASSPRGGMQYF. CDR3 nucleotide sequence: TGTGCCAGCAGCCCTCGGGGCGGTATGCAGTATTTT. The variable domain in full, with the rest retrieved from reference TRBV2 and TRBJ2-3, is EPEVTQTPSHQVTQMGQEVILRCVPISNHLYFYWYRQILGQKVEFLVSFYNNEISEKSEIFDDQFSVERPDGSNFTLKIRSTKLEDSAMYFCASSPRGGMQYFGPGTRLTVL.